Listed here are 9 T cell receptor beta chains from one sample, sequenced in a study of blood T cell repertoires in COVID-19. The repertoire was sequenced with immunoSEQ multiplex PCR; TCRdb's copy has only in-frame clones and lacks some. Of 190,000 or so clones listed, 75% to 85% are singletons. Input material: PBMCs or T cells enriched from blood (not recorded which). The receptors shown here come from a man aged 35 to 55 who had recovered from COVID-19.

There are a few counts of this clone. V gene TRBV5-1 combines with J gene TRBJ2-2; TRBD1 might be the D (6 bases). This CDR3 is 16 amino acids long. Trimming shortened V by 0 bases and J by 7 bases, and 16 bases separated the two germline ends. Germline CDR1 is SGHRS and CDR2 is YFSETQ. The chain's CDR3 is CASSLETGLLGGELFF. The CDR3 nucleotides read TGCGCCAGCAGCTTGGAGACAGGCCTTTTAGGCGGGGAGCTGTTTTTT. The variable domain in full, completed from reference TRBV5-1 and TRBJ2-2, reads KAGVTQTPRYLIKTRGQQVTLSCSPISGHRSVSWYQQTPGQGLQFLFEYFSETQRNKGNFPGRFSGRQFSNSRSEMNVSTLELGDSALYLCASSLETGLLGGELFFGEGSRLTVL.

Here the CDR3 reads CASSESRATSGGELFF. The CDR3, as DNA: TGCGCCAGCAGTGAGTCGAGGGCTACCTCTGGCGGGGAGCTGTTTTTT. This chain uses TRBV10-2 with TRBJ2-2; D perhaps matches TRBD2 (5 bases). Trimming cost V 0 bases and J 7 bases, with 15 bases left between them. This CDR3 contains 16 residues. Germline V gives CDR1 WSHSY, CDR2 SAAADI.

V and J are TRBV4-3 and TRBJ1-2; maybe TRBD1 (6 bases). CDR1 and CDR2 from the germline V gene are LGHNA and YSLEER. The CDR3 is 13 residues long. V was trimmed by 1 base and J by 7 bases, leaving 10 bases between them. The CDR3 region has the DNA TGCGCCAGCAGCCAAGCAGGGGTGGGTGGCTACACCTTC. It is translated as CASSQAGVGGYTF.

V usage is TRBV7-3 and J usage is TRBJ2-4; a weak D match, TRBD2 (6 bases). Germline V gives CDR1 SGHTA, CDR2 FQGTGA. Trimming removed 5 bases at V and 9 bases at J, with 14 bases between. This CDR3 has 13 residues. The CDR3 nucleotides read TGTGCCAGCAGCCCCAGTCACGGGGGCATTCAGTACTTC. Protein product: CASSPSHGGIQYF.

The rearrangement joins TRBV3-1 (or the pseudogene TRBV3-2) to TRBJ1-2; TRBD1 is a possible D gene (6 bases). V was trimmed by 2 bases and J by 8 bases, leaving 9 bases between them. Germline V gene lookup returns CDR1 LGHDT and CDR2 YNNKEL (reference sequence). The CDR3 runs to 12 residues. The CDR3: CASSQSRGGYTF. The CDR3 DNA is TGTGCCAGCAGCCAATCAAGGGGGGGCTACACCTTC.

This clone showed up just once. This chain connects TRBV3-1 (or the pseudogene TRBV3-2) to TRBJ1-1; 10 bases align to TRBD1. The V and J ends lost 6 bases and 8 bases, in that order; junction bases with no gene match: 3. CDR3 length: 12 amino acids. Germline V gene data show CDR1 as LGHDT and CDR2 as YNNKEL (reference sequence). The CDR3 DNA reads TGTGCCAGCAGTCGGGACAGGGGCGAAGCTTTCTTT. Encoded protein: CASSRDRGEAFF.

This clone has a count of ten or more. This rearrangement joins TRBV10-1 to TRBJ2-7; TRBD2 matches 7 bases. The CDR3 loop spans 15 amino acids. CDR1 and CDR2 (germline): WNHNN, SYGVQD (reference sequence). The ends lost 4 bases at V and 3 bases at J; junction bases unmatched: 9. The CDR3 coding sequence is TGCGCCAGCAGTGCCATTCTAGCGGAGGGCTACGAGCAGTACTTC. Protein: CASSAILAEGYEQYF.

V and J are TRBV12-3 or TRBV12-4 and TRBJ1-1; TRBD1 agrees at 8 bases. The CDR3 extends over 13 amino acids. Trimming removed 6 bases from V and 10 bases from J; junction bases left unmatched: 10. CDR3 sequence: CASRPDQGAAAFF. The CDR3 DNA reads TGTGCCAGCAGGCCAGATCAGGGGGCAGCAGCTTTCTTT.

The genes are TRBV7-6 and TRBJ2-1; D gene uncertain. Trimming pared 1 base from V and 1 base from J, leaving 11 bases between. The CDR3 sequence is 16 residues long. Germline CDR1 SGHVS, CDR2 FNYEAQ. The CDR3 nucleotides are TGTGCCAGCAGCTTAGATATGCAGTGGTCCTACAATGAGCAGTTCTTC. Protein product: CASSLDMQWSYNEQFF.